The entry below describes one T cell receptor (beta chain). The sample carries other DNA sequences with the same CDR3. Germline V gene data show CDR1 as SEHNR and CDR2 as FQNEAQ (reference sequence). V lost 2 bases and J lost 0; bases outside the gene matches: 3. This CDR3 is built from 16 residues. In the original processing: Amplifying reference gene primers gave estimates of nucleated cell counts. Libraries were prepared by immunoSEQ multiplex PCR; TCRdb keeps only in-frame clonotypes and omits some of them. That table supplies the V and J calls and clone size; D and trimming were determined from the DNA. The table records around 320,000 clones, around 90% of them present only once. These data come from a study of blood T cell repertoires in COVID-19. Study-wide context: Both acute and convalescent COVID-19 samples were obtained from the United States, Italy and Spain.

The sample consisted of peripheral blood. The chain couples TRBV7-9 to TRBJ2-1, with 8 positions matching TRBD2. The clonotype was recovered from a man in his late teens or twenties with active or convalescent COVID-19. CDR3 sequence: CASSLSLAGSYNEQFF. CDR3 in DNA: TGTGCCAGCAGCTTATCCCTAGCGGGCTCCTACAATGAGCAGTTCTTC. Full variable domain (missing parts from reference TRBV7-9 and TRBJ2-1): DTGVSQNPRHKITKRGQNVTFRCDPISEHNRLYWYRQTLGQGPEFLTYFQNEAQLEKSRLLSDRFSAERPKGSFSTLEIQRTEQGDSAMYLCASSLSLAGSYNEQFFGPGTRLTVL.